These T cell receptor beta chains were read from a single sample in a study of shared clonotypes between healthy human individuals. Profiled with immunoSEQ multiplex PCR; TCRdb holds only in-frame clones, not every one. This table holds approximately 740,000 clones, approximately 79% found once. The sequenced sample consisted of memory CD4+ T cells sorted from blood. The receptors come from a woman aged 25 to 39 in good health. Both conserved end residues are part of each CDR3. Each record gives: D gene, J gene, V gene, clone size, CDR3 protein, CDR3 DNA. The D gene is left open where the match is weak. Clone size is stated in some rows and not others, as once, few, many or a class when expanded.

>.|TRBJ2-3|TRBV7-9|.
CASSSATQYF
TGTGCCAGCAGCTCGGCCACGCAGTATTTT
>TRBD1|TRBJ1-1|TRBV5-6|few
CASSLTGGSEAFF
TGTGCCAGCAGCTTAACAGGGGGCTCTGAAGCTTTCTTT
>TRBD2|TRBJ2-1|TRBV5-6|.
CASSLLVASGDNEQFF
TGTGCCAGCAGCTTGTTGGTGGCTAGCGGGGACAATGAGCAGTTCTTC
>.|TRBJ2-3|TRBV2|.
CASSEGSSTSTDTQYF
TGTGCCAGCAGTGAAGGGTCCAGCACTAGCACAGATACGCAGTATTTT
>TRBD1|TRBJ1-2|TRBV18|many
CASSPTSDRVSYGYTF
TGTGCCAGCTCTCCTACCTCGGACAGGGTGTCCTATGGCTACACCTTC
>.|TRBJ2-7|TRBV7-3|.
CASSLTGVSYEQYF
TGTGCCAGCAGCTTAACTGGGGTTAGCTACGAGCAGTACTTC
>TRBD1|TRBJ1-2|TRBV6-4|.
CASSDSNRGQASGYTF
TGTGCCAGCAGTGATTCTAACAGGGGGCAAGCCTCCGGCTACACCTTC
>.|TRBJ2-7|TRBV5-4|few
CASSSPGRKYEQYF
TGTGCCAGCAGCTCTCCGGGACGGAAGTACGAGCAGTACTTC
>.|TRBJ1-1|TRBV25-1|.
CASIKDNTEAFF
TGTGCCAGCATCAAAGACAACACTGAAGCTTTCTTT
>.|TRBJ2-1|TRBV29-1|.
CSAGHLDEQFF
TGCAGCGCCGGCCACTTGGATGAGCAGTTCTTC
>.|TRBJ2-7|TRBV7-2|.
CASSLYTAGGSYEQYF
TGTGCCAGCAGCTTATATACAGCGGGTGGGTCCTACGAGCAGTACTTC
>.|TRBJ2-7|TRBV7-8|few
CASSLWSYEQYF
TGTGCCAGCAGCTTATGGTCCTACGAGCAGTACTTC
>TRBD1|TRBJ2-7|TRBV7-9|.
CASSSPGTGTYEQYF
TGTGCCAGCAGCTCCCCCGGGACAGGGACCTACGAGCAGTACTTC
>.|TRBJ2-5|TRBV7-2|once
CASSLVAPSGETQYF
TGTGCCAGCAGCTTAGTGGCGCCAAGCGGGGAGACCCAGTACTTC
>.|TRBJ1-2|TRBV20-1|.
CSASQGNGYTF
TGCAGTGCAAGCCAGGGTAACGGCTACACCTTC
>.|TRBJ1-2|TRBV29-1|few
CSLTHGAGSNYGYTF
TGCAGCCTAACGCATGGGGCAGGGAGTAACTATGGCTACACCTTC
>.|TRBJ1-5|TRBV19|few
CASSVEHTSNQPQHF
TGTGCCAGTAGTGTGGAACACACTAGCAATCAGCCCCAGCATTTT
>.|TRBJ2-3|TRBV10-3|.
CAISGQTTDTQYF
TGTGCCATCAGCGGACAGACCACAGATACGCAGTATTTT
>.|TRBJ1-4|TRBV28|.
CASSQGWPNEKLFF
TGTGCCAGCAGTCAGGGGTGGCCTAATGAAAAACTGTTTTTT
>.|TRBJ2-2|TRBV28|.
CASSWGWLAGTGELFF
TGTGCCAGCAGTTGGGGGTGGTTGGCGGGCACCGGGGAGCTGTTTTTT
>.|TRBJ2-2|TRBV6-6|.
CATQGIGTGELFF
TGTGCAACCCAGGGGATAGGCACCGGGGAGCTGTTTTTT
>TRBD2|TRBJ2-7|TRBV7-9|few
CASSSTALADDEQYF
TGTGCCAGCAGCTCCACCGCACTAGCGGATGACGAGCAGTACTTC
>TRBD2|TRBJ2-3|TRBV10-3|.
CAISETRLAGAPDTQYF
TGTGCCATCAGTGAGACCAGACTAGCGGGAGCACCAGATACGCAGTATTTT
>.|TRBJ2-1|TRBV10-1|.
CASRAGGGHEQFF
TGCGCCAGCAGAGCAGGGGGAGGGCATGAGCAGTTCTTC
>.|TRBJ2-5|TRBV11-2|few
CASSLDPLRQETQYF
TGTGCCAGCAGCTTAGATCCTTTGAGACAAGAGACCCAGTACTTC
>TRBD2|TRBJ2-1|TRBV27|.
CASIVREDNEQFF
TGTGCCAGCATTGTGCGGGAGGACAATGAGCAGTTCTTC
>.|TRBJ1-5|TRBV28|.
CASTTTGISNQPQHF
TGTGCCAGCACTACTACAGGGATTAGCAATCAGCCCCAGCATTTT
>.|TRBJ2-7|TRBV5-4|.
CASSRRPEAGYEQYF
TGTGCCAGCAGCCGCAGACCGGAGGCGGGCTACGAGCAGTACTTC
>TRBD2|TRBJ2-1|TRBV7-9|.
CASRKTSANNEQFF
TGTGCCAGCAGGAAGACTAGCGCGAACAATGAGCAGTTCTTC
>.|TRBJ1-1|TRBV28|.
CASMADRTAFF
TGTGCCAGCATGGCCGACAGGACGGCTTTCTTT